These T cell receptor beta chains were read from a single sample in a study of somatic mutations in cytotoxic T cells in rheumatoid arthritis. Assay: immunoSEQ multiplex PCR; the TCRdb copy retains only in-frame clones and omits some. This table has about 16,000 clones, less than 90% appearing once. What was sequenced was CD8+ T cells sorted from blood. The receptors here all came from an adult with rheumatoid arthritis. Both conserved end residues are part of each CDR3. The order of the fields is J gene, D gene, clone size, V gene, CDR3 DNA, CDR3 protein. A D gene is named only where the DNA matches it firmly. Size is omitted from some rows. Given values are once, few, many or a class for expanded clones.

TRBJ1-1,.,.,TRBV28,TGTGCCAGCAGTGGTCGGGTCTACACTGAAGCTTTCTTT,CASSGRVYTEAFF
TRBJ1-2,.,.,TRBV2,TGTGCCAGCCCTCCGGGGGTCGCCTTC,CASPPGVAF
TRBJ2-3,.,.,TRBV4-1,TGCGCCAGCAGCCAAGTTGCGAGCACAGATACGCAGTATTTT,CASSQVASTDTQYF
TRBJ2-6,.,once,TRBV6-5,TGTGCCAGCTCGCCTGACTCTGGGGCCAACGTCCTGACTTTC,CASSPDSGANVLTF
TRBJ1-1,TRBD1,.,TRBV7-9,TGTGCCAGCAGCTTGCGACAGGGAAGGAATAATACTGAAGCTTTCTTT,CASSLRQGRNNTEAFF
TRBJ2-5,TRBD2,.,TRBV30,TGTGCCTGGAGTGTAGGACTAGCGGGGGTGAAAGAGACCCAGTACTTC,CAWSVGLAGVKETQYF
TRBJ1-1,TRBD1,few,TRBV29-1,TGCAGCTCCCGGACAGGGGAAGGAACTGAAGCTTTCTTT,CSSRTGEGTEAFF
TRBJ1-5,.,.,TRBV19,TGTGCCAGTAGTATAAGTCGGGCAAATCAGCCCCAGCATTTT,CASSISRANQPQHF
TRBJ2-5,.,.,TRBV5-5,TGTGCCAGCAGCTTCGGCTTTTCGAGAGAGACCCAGTACTTC,CASSFGFSRETQYF
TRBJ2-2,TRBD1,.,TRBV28,TGTGCCAGCAGTTCAACAGGGGAATGGGACACCGGGGAGCTGTTTTTT,CASSSTGEWDTGELFF
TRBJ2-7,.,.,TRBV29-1,TGCAGCGTTAATCTAGCAGGGAATACCTACGAGCAGTACTTC,CSVNLAGNTYEQYF
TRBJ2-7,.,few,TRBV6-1,TGTGCCAGCTGTGATGGGGCAGATTTCTACGAGCAGTACTTC,CASCDGADFYEQYF
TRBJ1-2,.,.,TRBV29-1,TGCAGCGTTGAAGATCGGGCCTCTAACTATGGCTACACCTTC,CSVEDRASNYGYTF
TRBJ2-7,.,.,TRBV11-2,TGTGCCAGCAGCTTAGGGGGGGACTACGAGCAGTACTTC,CASSLGGDYEQYF